The sequence of this T cell receptor (beta chain) was determined in a study of T cells in Graves' hyperthyroidism and ophthalmopathy. Researchers barred patients who had uncontrolled infection, other autoimmune disease, pregnancy or lactation. Thyroid ultrasound and orbital computed tomography, with clinical symptoms and serum thyroxine and TRAb, informed diagnoses. Authors of the study amplified TCR beta CDR3 regions from RNA transcripts. Primed by the HTBI set, a first-round RT-PCR was run on the TCR CDR3. TCRdb ran MiXCR on the multiplex PCR reads and lists one entry per CDR3 protein. This sample carries fewer than 200,000 distinct CDR3 sequences, about a sixth of them seen once, and the ten largest clones take around 29%. This clonotype came up many times. Germline CDR1 and CDR2: MNHNS and SASEGT. The CDR3 consists of 14 residues. Between the trimmed V and J ends, which lost 10 bases and 1 base, there was a span of 16 bases.

The chain is built from TRBV6-1 and TRBJ1-2; TRBD1 might be the D (5 bases). The origin of this receptor is a woman aged 45-65 years with Graves' hyperthyroidism. The material sequenced was blood. CDR3 in amino acids: CATAGGENNYGYTF. DNA for the CDR3: TGTGCCACCGCCGGGGGGGAAAATAACTATGGCTACACCTTC.